This TCR beta chain was recovered during a study of tumor-infiltrating lymphocytes in primary liver carcinoma. The table lists this clonotype with many counts. Priming with a constant-region primer yielded TCR beta cDNA from roughly 500 ng total RNA. For TCR beta, libraries were produced by three nested multiplex PCR rounds using slightly modified ARM-PCR. It was with TRBV1-TRBV30 forward primers and a C-beta reverse primer that the first two PCR rounds were run, at about 9 cycles each. Each CDR3 protein gets one entry after TCRdb re-called the multiplex PCR reads with MiXCR. This sample has roughly 32,000 distinct CDR3 sequences, with over 65% found just once. Both RNA and DNA were isolated together from approximately 22-30 mg of bulk tissue that had not been sorted. The germline V gene has CDR1 MDHEN and CDR2 SYDVKM. Trimming stripped 6 bases from V and 0 bases from J, with 3 bases between. This CDR3 region has 11 residues.

The chain carries TRBV28 and TRBJ2-7; D is unresolved. Sequencing was done on a sample of liver tumor tissue from sampling region 4. The sample's subset: tumor region T4, right-lateral pole. This receptor was identified in a man aged 35 to 55 with primary liver carcinoma and hepatitis B virus infection. CDR3 loop: CASSSSYEQYF. The CDR3 bases are TGTGCCAGCAGCAGCTCCTACGAGCAGTACTTC.